This T cell receptor (beta chain) appears in the sequencing data of a study of blood T cells in healthy people across ages. This clonotype was seen repeatedly, ten times or more. It was with a sample-barcoded 5' primer and a J-beta primer mix that a second PCR of roughly 7 to 12 cycles was run. Via MiXCR, TCRdb re-called the 5' RACE reads, giving one row per CDR3 protein. The sample yields 550,000 to 800,000 distinct CDR3 sequences, approximately 31% seen once. The sequenced sample was blood. The receptor was isolated from a woman aged 80 or older in good health.

This CDR3 is CASSLDQGPAYTF. The CDR3 nucleotides read TGCGCCAGCAGCTTGGATCAGGGTCCGGCCTACACCTTC. The genes are TRBV5-1 and TRBJ1-2; tentatively, D is TRBD1 (5 bases). Trimming removed 0 bases at V and 10 bases at J, with 13 bases between. The CDR3 is 13 residues long. The V gene's germline CDR1 is SGHRS and CDR2 YFSETQ.